The rows below give T cell receptor beta chains drawn from one sample of a study of regulatory T cells in long-lasting Graves disease. MiXCR was run by TCRdb on the multiplex PCR reads, yielding one entry per CDR3 protein. Counted here are around 500,000 distinct CDR3 sequences, roughly 13% occurring once; the ten biggest clones make up roughly 10%. Separately, the same data were catalogued under a study of T cells in Graves' hyperthyroidism and ophthalmopathy.

Sequenced material: peripheral blood mononuclear cells (PBMCs), taken at new diagnosis, from a patient treated with antithyroid drugs. Receptors were obtained from a man younger than 40 with Graves disease. Each CDR3 is given with its conserved first and last residue. D genes are given only for firm matches. Where a row states a size, it is once, few, many or the class of an expanded clone; other rows omit it.

j_call | d_call | clone_size | v_call | cdr3_aa | cdr3_nt
TRBJ2-7 | . | many | TRBV5-1 | CASSLGQVQAYEQYF | TGCGCCAGCAGCTTGGGTCAGGTTCAGGCTTACGAGCAGTACTTC
TRBJ2-1 | . | few | TRBV9 | CASSVPAGRTYNEQFF | TGTGCCAGCAGCGTACCAGCAGGGAGAACCTACAATGAGCAGTTCTTC
TRBJ2-7 | . | many | TRBV25-1 | CASSEFDRSYEQYF | TGTGCCAGCAGTGAATTCGACAGATCCTACGAGCAGTACTTC
TRBJ2-1 | TRBD1 | many | TRBV12-3/TRBV12-4 | CASSRGQGQGEQFF | TGTGCCAGCAGCCGGGGACAGGGGCAGGGAGAGCAGTTCTTC
TRBJ2-1 | TRBD1 | many | TRBV28 | CASSLYTGTGVDEQFF | TGTGCCAGCAGTCTTTATACCGGGACAGGGGTGGATGAGCAGTTCTTC
TRBJ1-2 | TRBD1 | . | TRBV27 | CASRPSTGQIYGYTF | TGTGCCAGCAGGCCCTCGACAGGGCAAATCTATGGCTACACCTTC
TRBJ1-4 | . | . | TRBV11-2 | CASSSGLRGEKLFF | TGTGCCAGCAGCTCCGGGCTCAGAGGGGAAAAACTGTTTTTT
TRBJ1-3 | . | . | TRBV9 | CASSVEVSSGNTIYF | TGTGCCAGCAGCGTAGAGGTCAGCTCTGGAAACACCATATATTTT
TRBJ1-6 | TRBD1 | many | TRBV2 | CASSPGRGDSPLHF | TGTGCCAGCAGTCCGGGCAGGGGGGATTCACCCCTCCACTTT
TRBJ2-7 | . | few | TRBV6-1 | CASGIRGSYEQYF | TGTGCCAGCGGGATTAGAGGCTCCTACGAGCAGTACTTC
TRBJ1-2 | . | . | TRBV28 | CASSLGDRGYTF | TGTGCCAGCAGTTTAGGCGATCGGGGCTACACCTTC
TRBJ1-2 | . | many | TRBV7-2 | CASSTQGGGYTF | TGTGCCAGCAGCACTCAGGGAGGCGGCTACACCTTC
TRBJ2-7 | . | many | TRBV12-3/TRBV12-4 | CASSYRTGSYEQYF | TGTGCCAGCAGTTATCGAACCGGGTCCTACGAGCAGTACTTC
TRBJ2-5 | TRBD2 | . | TRBV5-6 | CASSLRGGAQETQYF | TGTGCCAGCAGCTTGAGGGGAGGGGCCCAAGAGACCCAGTACTTC
TRBJ2-7 | . | few | TRBV12-3/TRBV12-4 | CASREGQSSYEQYF | TGTGCCAGCAGGGAGGGACAGTCCTCCTACGAGCAGTACTTC
TRBJ2-3 | TRBD2 | . | TRBV19 | CASSIGPSGTSGIRDTQYF | TGTGCCAGTAGTATAGGCCCCTCCGGGACTAGCGGGATTCGAGATACGCAGTATTTT
TRBJ2-1 | TRBD2 | . | TRBV7-2 | CASSLTSVPSYNEQFF | TGTGCCAGCAGCCTAACTAGCGTGCCCTCCTACAATGAGCAGTTCTTC
TRBJ2-7 | TRBD2 | few | TRBV2 | CASSSSGGLYGQYF | TGTGCCAGCTCCTCTAGCGGGGGACTCTACGGGCAGTACTTC
TRBJ1-4 | . | many | TRBV5-1 | CASSGNVGNEKLFF | TGCGCCAGCAGTGGGAACGTGGGGAATGAAAAACTGTTTTTT
TRBJ1-2 | . | many | TRBV20-1 | CSASLEGYNGGYTF | TGCAGTGCTAGCTTGGAAGGGTACAACGGTGGCTACACCTTC
TRBJ1-5 | . | few | TRBV5-1 | CAGSLDRDQPQHF | TGCGCCGGCAGCTTGGATAGGGATCAGCCCCAGCATTTT
TRBJ2-7 | TRBD1 | few | TRBV19 | CATAGTGGREQYF | TGTGCCACGGCGGGGACAGGGGGCCGCGAGCAGTACTTC
TRBJ2-3 | . | many | TRBV7-6 | CASSLGGRTDTQYF | TGTGCCAGCAGCTTAGGGGGGAGAACAGATACGCAGTATTTT
TRBJ1-2 | . | many | TRBV6-5 | CASSYLGFQYGYTF | TGTGCCAGCAGTTACTTGGGATTTCAGTATGGCTACACCTTC
TRBJ2-3 | TRBD2 | . | TRBV29-1 | CSVETLAGSTDTQYF | TGCAGCGTTGAAACCCTAGCGGGTTCCACAGATACGCAGTATTTT
TRBJ2-2 | . | . | TRBV19 | CASSTDRSNTGELFF | TGTGCCAGTAGTACCGACAGATCGAACACCGGGGAGCTGTTTTTT
TRBJ2-3 | TRBD2 | many | TRBV12-3/TRBV12-4 | CASSLLLAENTDTQYF | TGTGCCAGCAGTTTATTGCTAGCGGAGAACACAGATACGCAGTATTTT
TRBJ2-1 | TRBD2 | . | TRBV7-9 | CASSPGGLAGYNEQFF | TGTGCCAGCAGCCCCGGAGGACTAGCGGGGTACAATGAGCAGTTCTTC
TRBJ2-1 | . | . | TRBV7-9 | CASSPPGQGDLGEQFF | TGTGCCAGCAGCCCGCCGGGACAAGGGGATCTGGGGGAGCAGTTCTTC
TRBJ2-7 | . | few | TRBV7-9 | CASSRDSLWQYF | TGTGCCAGCAGCCGCGACAGCTTATGGCAGTACTTC
TRBJ2-1 | . | many | TRBV12-3/TRBV12-4 | CASSWAPNSYNEQFF | TGTGCCAGCAGTTGGGCCCCGAACTCCTACAATGAGCAGTTCTTC
TRBJ2-7 | . | . | TRBV20-1 | CSASRLGYQVASENSYEQYF | TGCAGTGCTAGCCGGCTCGGGTACCAGGTCGCTAGCGAGAACTCCTACGAGCAGTACTTC
TRBJ2-7 | . | . | TRBV10-3 | CAISGPTGRSSSYEQYF | TGTGCCATCAGTGGCCCCACCGGGCGTTCGAGCTCCTACGAGCAGTACTTC
TRBJ2-5 | TRBD1 | many | TRBV27 | CASSLDREMSGTQYF | TGTGCCAGCAGTTTAGACAGGGAGATGTCTGGGACCCAGTACTTC